The clone carrying this T cell receptor (beta chain) was found a few times. Profiling relied on immunoSEQ multiplex PCR, and the TCRdb table lists in-frame clones only, not all of them. The sample has 75,000 to 90,000 clones; 84% are singletons. The CDR3 totals 14 residues. The V gene end was trimmed by 3 bases and the J gene end by 1 base; junction bases not matched to a gene: 3. Germline values: CDR1 SGHNT, CDR2 YYREEE (reference sequence). This entry belongs to a study of OX40 agonist ivuxolimab in advanced cancers. Study in general: The patients' treatment was ivuxolimab, an agonistic anti-OX40 (CD134) antibody.

V gene TRBV5-4 combines with J gene TRBJ1-1; TRBD1 aligns across 7 bases. This TCR came from an adult with an advanced solid tumor such as melanoma, head and neck, liver or kidney cancer. The specimen was CD4+ or CD8+ T cells sorted from blood, collected in a trial of the OX40 agonist ivuxolimab. CDR3 region: CASSWGQSNTEAFF. CDR3 DNA sequence: TGTGCCAGCAGCTGGGGACAGTCGAACACTGAAGCTTTCTTT.